This T cell receptor (beta chain) was observed in a study of shared clonotypes between healthy human individuals. TCRdb's copy holds only in-frame clones and misses some; the assay was immunoSEQ multiplex PCR. The table lists about 2.3 million clones, more than 85% of them singletons, with about 0.37% in the top ten. For this clone: Antigen specificity is unknown.

Germline V lookup: CDR1 MNHNS, CDR2 SASEGT. V lost 5 bases, J lost 0 bases, and 10 bases lay in between. The CDR3 is 15 amino acids. Negatively enriched CD4+ T cells were divided by CD45RA into naive and memory. Study-wide points: Among the subsets, naive ones generally showed larger estimated richness than memory ones.

The sample consisted of naive CD4+ T cells from PBMCs. The subset: CD45RA+ positively selected. V gene TRBV6-1 combines with J gene TRBJ1-4; a possible D gene is TRBD1 (5 bases). The clonotype was recovered from a man between 18 and 35 years old in good health. Some clones in this sample may be carry-over from other donors' samples. CDR3 coding DNA: TGTGCCAGCAGTCTTGGGGGAACAACTAATGAAAAACTGTTTTTT. This gives the protein CASSLGGTTNEKLFF.